These T cell receptor beta chains were read from a single sample in a study of blood T cell repertoires in COVID-19. Profiled with immunoSEQ multiplex PCR; TCRdb holds only in-frame clones, not every one. This repertoire shows fewer than 200,000 clones, roughly 80% found once; its top ten account for 6.5% to 8.5%. Source material: peripheral blood. The receptors derive from a woman in her thirties or forties with COVID-19, enrolled during active disease. The CDR3 runs from the conserved cysteine through the conserved F or W. The D gene is left open where the match is weak. Clone size is shown for a subset of rows, as once, few, many or a class of expanded clone.

TRBJ2-2 | - | - | TRBV29-1 | TGCAGCGTTGTTTACCTGGTGGACAGCACCGGGGAGCTGTTTTTT | CSVVYLVDSTGELFF
TRBJ2-3 | - | - | TRBV30 | TGTGCCTGGCGGGAGTCTGGGACAGATACGCAGTATTTT | CAWRESGTDTQYF
TRBJ2-1 | - | - | TRBV11-3 | TGTGCCAGCAGCCCCCGTGTGTCCAATGAGCAGTTCTTC | CASSPRVSNEQFF
TRBJ1-6 | - | once | TRBV6-5 | TGTGCCAGCAGTTCGGAAACAGGGTTCGCTTCACCCCTCCACTTT | CASSSETGFASPLHF
TRBJ1-5 | TRBD1 | - | TRBV28 | TGTGCCAGCAGTTTTCCCGGGACAGTCGGCAATCAGCCCCAGCATTTT | CASSFPGTVGNQPQHF
TRBJ2-3 | - | - | TRBV7-3 | TGTGCCAGCAGCTTAATGGGGGCAAGGGCAGATACGCAGTATTTT | CASSLMGARADTQYF
TRBJ2-2 | - | once | TRBV19 | TGTGCCAGTAGTACGGGAGCGAACACCGGGGAGCTGTTTTTT | CASSTGANTGELFF
TRBJ2-7 | - | - | TRBV15 | TGTGCCACCCGTTTTGAGCGGGCAGCCTCCTACGAGCAGTACTTC | CATRFERAASYEQYF
TRBJ2-1 | - | - | TRBV5-4 | TGTGCCAGCAGCCCCCCCCGGGCCTACAATGAGCAGTTCTTC | CASSPPRAYNEQFF
TRBJ1-1 | - | - | TRBV3-1/TRBV3-2 | TGTGCCAGCAGCCAAGAATATCGGGGTTCGGCTTTCTTT | CASSQEYRGSAFF
TRBJ2-7 | TRBD1 | - | TRBV10-3 | TGTGCCATCAGTGCCTCAGGGCAGGGGGCTGGAGAGCAGTACTTC | CAISASGQGAGEQYF
TRBJ2-3 | - | - | TRBV28 | TGTGCCAGCAGTCCATTGCTTCTAAACACAGATACGCAGTATTTT | CASSPLLLNTDTQYF
TRBJ2-7 | - | few | TRBV5-4 | TGTGCCAGCAGCTTTAATTCCTACGAGCAGTACTTC | CASSFNSYEQYF
TRBJ1-4 | - | - | TRBV4-1 | TGCGCCAGCAGCCGGGATAGGCGGGTATCTAATGAAAAACTGTTTTTT | CASSRDRRVSNEKLFF
TRBJ2-7 | - | once | TRBV5-1 | TGCGCCAGCAGCTTCATCTTCGAGGTAGGAGTATCCTACGAGCAGTACTTC | CASSFIFEVGVSYEQYF
TRBJ2-5 | - | - | TRBV18 | TGTGCCAGCTCACCCAAAACGATTGGAGGACAAGAGACCCAGTACTTC | CASSPKTIGGQETQYF
TRBJ2-2 | - | once | TRBV7-2 | TGTGCCAGCAGCTTAACTAGTGCGAACACCGGGGAGCTGTTTTTT | CASSLTSANTGELFF
TRBJ2-5 | TRBD1 | few | TRBV5-1 | TGCGCCAGCAGCGGGACAGGCGTACAAGAGACCCAGTACTTC | CASSGTGVQETQYF
TRBJ2-6 | - | - | TRBV30 | TGTGCCTGGAGGACCGGGAGTCCTGGGGCCAACGTCCTGACTTTC | CAWRTGSPGANVLTF
TRBJ2-1 | TRBD2 | - | TRBV10-2 | TGCGCCAGCACCACTAGCGGGGGTAGTGAGCAGTTCTTC | CASTTSGGSEQFF
TRBJ2-3 | - | - | TRBV7-3 | TGTGCCAGCAGCTTCCAGTTTACAGATACGCAGTATTTT | CASSFQFTDTQYF
TRBJ2-1 | TRBD2 | - | TRBV3-1/TRBV3-2 | TGTGCCAGCAGGCACCGAGCGGGAGAGGGTTACAATGAGCAGTTCTTC | CASRHRAGEGYNEQFF
TRBJ1-1 | TRBD1 | - | TRBV2 | TGTGCCAGCAGTCAAATCCGAGGGGGCGGGAACACTGAAGCTTTCTTT | CASSQIRGGGNTEAFF
TRBJ2-1 | TRBD2 | - | TRBV15 | TGTGCCACCAGCAGAGGTAGCGGGAGGCCCCACAATGAGCAGTTCTTC | CATSRGSGRPHNEQFF
TRBJ2-1 | - | - | TRBV7-2 | TGTGCCAGCAGCTTCCGACAGGCCCCCCCCTACAATGAGCAGTTCTTC | CASSFRQAPPYNEQFF
TRBJ1-4 | TRBD1 | - | TRBV6-2/TRBV6-3 | TGTGCCAGCACCCCTGGACAGGGTGAAAAACTGTTTTTT | CASTPGQGEKLFF
TRBJ2-3 | TRBD2 | few | TRBV9 | TGTGCCAGCAGCGTAGGGGGCGGGAGAGCAGATACGCAGTATTTT | CASSVGGGRADTQYF
TRBJ1-1 | - | - | TRBV14 | TGTGCCAGCAGCCAAGACAGAGCCCTGGGGGGGACTGAAGCTTTCTTT | CASSQDRALGGTEAFF
TRBJ2-1 | - | once | TRBV12-3/TRBV12-4 | TGTGCCAGCAGCGCCTACAATGAGCAGTTCTTC | CASSAYNEQFF
TRBJ2-3 | - | - | TRBV24-1 | TGTGCCACCAGTATAAGCGACAGCACAGATACGCAGTATTTT | CATSISDSTDTQYF
TRBJ2-7 | TRBD2 | - | TRBV6-5 | TGTGCCAGCCGGAGCGGGGCAGACTACGAGCAGTACTTC | CASRSGADYEQYF
TRBJ2-3 | - | - | TRBV6-1 | TGTGCCAGCAGTGAAGCGCTGACAGCCACAGATACGCAGTATTTT | CASSEALTATDTQYF
TRBJ2-2 | - | - | TRBV7-8 | TGTGCCAGCAGTTTCAGGGGTACGGCCGGGGAGCTGTTTTTT | CASSFRGTAGELFF
TRBJ1-4 | - | - | TRBV7-9 | TGTGCCAGCAGCTCCCGAGGGACTCACGCAACTAATGAAAAACTGTTTTTT | CASSSRGTHATNEKLFF
TRBJ2-1 | - | - | TRBV7-9 | TGTGCCAGCAGCTTAGGACAGGCCCACGGTGAGCAGTTCTTC | CASSLGQAHGEQFF